Presented here are 19 T cell receptor beta chains from one specimen sequenced in a study of T cells after yellow fever vaccination. TCRdb independently ran MiXCR on the 5' RACE reads; one entry per CDR3 protein. The repertoire holds a few hundred thousand distinct CDR3 sequences, around 12% seen once, with 3.2% in the top ten. This sample comprised CD4+ T cells sorted from PBMCs, obtained 15 days after the yellow fever booster vaccination. These TCRs come from a man between 18 and 35 years old who received the YFV17D yellow fever vaccine.

V and J are TRBV7-3 and TRBJ2-1; D remains unclear. The CDR3 contains 15 residues. V lost 1 base and J lost 1, with 8 bases in between. The V gene's germline CDR1 is SGHTA and CDR2 FQGTGA. CDR3 residues: CASSLNWGSYNEQFF. CDR3 sequence (DNA): TGTGCCAGCAGCTTAAATTGGGGATCCTACAATGAGCAGTTCTTC.

This clonotype has more than one count but fewer than ten. The chain joins TRBV5-1 to TRBJ1-6, with TRBD1 identical over 12 bases. CDR3 length equals 13 residues. Germline V gives CDR1 SGHRS, CDR2 YFSETQ. Trimming cost V 7 bases and J 7 bases; bases outside gene matches: 0. The CDR3 sequence: CASGTGGNSPLHF. The DNA for the CDR3 is TGCGCCAGCGGGACAGGGGGCAATTCACCCCTCCACTTT.

This clonotype was seen only a few times. This chain joins TRBV6-5 and TRBJ2-1, with D possibly being TRBD2 (5 bases). The V gene's germline CDR1 is MNHEY and CDR2 SVGAGI. The CDR3 runs to 16 residues. The V and J ends lost 2 bases and 0 bases respectively, with 11 bases between them. CDR3 in DNA: TGTGCCAGCAGTTACGCTGGTGGGAGCTCCTACAATGAGCAGTTCTTC. It specifies CASSYAGGSSYNEQFF.

This clonotype appeared many times. The chain employs TRBV6-5 and TRBJ1-1; D might be TRBD1 (6 bases). The V and J ends lost 1 base and 6 bases respectively, with 12 bases between them. Germline loops: CDR1 MNHEY, CDR2 SVGAGI. This CDR3 is 14 amino acids long. The CDR3 nucleotides are TGTGCCAGCAGTTACTGGGGGGGCAGCGCTGAAGCTTTCTTT. This gives the protein CASSYWGGSAEAFF.

This clonotype has a handful of counts. The V call is TRBV5-1, the J call TRBJ1-1; 9 positions match TRBD1. V was clipped by 4 bases and J by 0 bases; unmatched bases: 10. CDR3 length: 17 amino acids. Germline loops: CDR1 SGHRS, CDR2 YFSETQ. The CDR3 DNA is TGCGCCAGCAGCCCGGGCCGGGACAGGGATATGAACACTGAAGCTTTCTTT. It codes for CASSPGRDRDMNTEAFF.

This clonotype has just a few counts. The chain couples TRBV5-1 to TRBJ1-1, with D tentatively TRBD1 (5 bases). This CDR3 has 14 residues. V was cut by 4 bases and J by 6 bases, with 16 bases left in between. Per the germline V gene, CDR1 is SGHRS and CDR2 is YFSETQ. DNA of the CDR3: TGCGCCAGCAGCCCAGGGTTTGGGTGGTCTGAAGCTTTCTTT. It specifies CASSPGFGWSEAFF.

This clonotype was seen a few times. The V call is TRBV7-2, the J call TRBJ1-2, with a weak D call TRBD1 (5 bases). Trimming left V 4 bases short and J 4 bases short, with 13 bases between. The germline gives CDR1 SGHTA, CDR2 FQGNSA. This CDR3 spans 14 amino acids. This CDR3 is CASSYSGGAYGYTF. The CDR3 DNA reads TGTGCCAGCAGCTACAGCGGAGGGGCCTATGGCTACACCTTC.

This clonotype was seen at least ten times. The gene calls are TRBV7-9 and TRBJ2-7; D might be TRBD1 (6 bases). Per the germline V gene, CDR1 is SEHNR and CDR2 is FQNEAQ (reference sequence). This CDR3 region has 16 residues. V was cut by 3 bases and J by 0 bases, with 15 bases left in between. In nucleotides, the CDR3 is TGTGCCAGCAGCTTTTCCACGGGACATCGCTCCTACGAGCAGTACGTC. It specifies CASSFSTGHRSYEQYV.

This clonotype has a handful of counts. J is TRBJ2-7 and V is TRBV7-2, with a possible D match to TRBD1 (5 bases). V lost 1 base, J lost 0 bases, and 7 bases lay in between. CDR1 SGHTA and CDR2 FQGNSA come from the germline V gene. The CDR3 loop spans 14 amino acids. CDR3 amino acids: CASSLVQGSYEQYF. DNA for the CDR3: TGTGCCAGCAGCTTAGTGCAGGGCTCCTACGAGCAGTACTTC.

The CDR3 DNA is TGCAGTGCTCCCCCAGGGAACACTGAAGCTTTCTTT. This codes for CSAPPGNTEAFF. V is TRBV20-1 and J is TRBJ1-1, with D hard to call. With 5 bases removed from V and 1 base from J, the gap between germline ends came to 8 bases. This CDR3 comprises 12 residues. From germline, CDR1 is DFQATT and CDR2 SNEGSKA (reference sequence).

This clonotype was found a few times. V is TRBV2 and J is TRBJ1-4; no clear D gene. Trimming took 10 bases from V and 7 from J, leaving 16 bases between them. Germline loops: CDR1 SNHLY, CDR2 FYNNEI. This CDR3 region has 13 residues. The CDR3 DNA follows: TGTGCCACAGCAATAAGGGAGGGTGAAAAACTGTTTTTT. Translating gives CATAIREGEKLFF.

This chain links TRBV2 with TRBJ2-7; 8 positions agree with TRBD1. There are 14 residues in the CDR3. V was clipped by 6 bases and J by 0 bases; unmatched bases: 4. Per germline, CDR1 SNHLY and CDR2 FYNNEI. The CDR3 region is CASREQGVSYEQYF. The CDR3 region has the DNA TGTGCCAGCAGAGAACAGGGGGTCTCCTACGAGCAGTACTTC.

The gene calls are TRBV6-2 or TRBV6-3 and TRBJ2-3; D may be TRBD1 or TRBD2 (5 bases each). The V end was cut by 8 bases, the J end by 2 bases, with 17 bases between. Germline loops: CDR1 MNHEY, CDR2 SVGEGT. The CDR3 length is 15 residues. The CDR3 is CASGRPGRVTDTQYF. The CDR3, as DNA: TGTGCCAGCGGTCGACCGGGGCGAGTCACAGATACGCAGTATTTT.

The rearrangement uses TRBV6-6 and TRBJ1-1; D unresolved. Deletions cut 0 bases from V and 0 bases from J, with 8 bases between. Germline V CDR1 and CDR2: MNHNY, SVGAGI (reference sequence). The CDR3 spans 15 residues. CDR3 in amino acids: CASSYSESMNTEAFF. CDR3 bases: TGTGCCAGCAGTTACTCCGAATCTATGAACACTGAAGCTTTCTTT.

The CDR3 DNA follows: TGTGCCAGCAGCCCCAGGGATCCCGGGGAGCTGTTTTTT. It yields the protein CASSPRDPGELFF. The chain combines TRBV7-2 with TRBJ2-2, with D perhaps TRBD1 (5 bases). The germline V and J ends were trimmed by 5 bases and 6 bases, with 10 bases remaining between them. Germline-derived CDR1 and CDR2 are SGHTA and FQGNSA. This CDR3 contains 13 residues.

The J gene is TRBJ2-6, the V gene TRBV30; no clear D. Germline lookup yields CDR1 GTSNPN and CDR2 SVGIG (reference sequence). The CDR3 has 13 residues. V lost 3 bases, J lost 3 bases, and 6 bases lay in between. The CDR3 DNA is TGTGCCTGGAGCCGGGTTGGGGCCAACGTCCTGACTTTC. Protein: CAWSRVGANVLTF.

The rearrangement uses TRBV28 and TRBJ1-1, with D perhaps matching TRBD1 (6 bases). Trimming removed 7 bases from V and 3 bases from J, with 18 bases in between. From germline, CDR1 is MDHEN and CDR2 SYDVKM. This CDR3 is 15 amino acids long. The CDR3 is CASTLGATGDTEAFF. The DNA for the CDR3 is TGTGCCAGCACCTTGGGGGCCACGGGGGACACTGAAGCTTTCTTT.

The genes are TRBV7-2 and TRBJ1-1; TRBD1 aligns across 11 bases. The germline V gene encodes CDR1 SGHTA and CDR2 FQGNSA. This CDR3 is 15 amino acids long. V gave up 3 bases and J gave up 4 bases; unmatched junction bases: 4. CDR3 in DNA: TGTGCCAGCAGCTTCACCGGGACAGGGGGCACTGAAGCTTTCTTT. Amino acid sequence: CASSFTGTGGTEAFF.

Comment on this clonotype: An end of the junction differs from the germline gene, which may be a read error. This chain joins TRBV5-1 and TRBJ2-5; D is ambiguous. The CDR3 loop spans 14 amino acids. Germline CDR1 SGHRS, CDR2 YFSETQ. The CDR3 loop reads CASSLFSGQEPQYF. DNA for the CDR3: TGCGCCAGCAGCCTATTTAGTGGCCAAGAGCCCCAGTACTTC.